The 20 T cell receptor beta chains reported below all come from one sample, sequenced in a study of blood T cell repertoires in COVID-19 (dated by TCRdb to 2019 to 2021). Library preparation employed the immunoSEQ multiplex PCR assay. This immuneACCESS table, as held by TCRdb, lists in-frame sequences with V and J called but not all clones. Of the missing ones, under half trace to an unresolved V gene in checked studies; the others have no known cause. The sample profile shows around 170,000 clones; around 80% of them were found once. 13% to 15% of the sample rests with the top ten. The sequenced sample was peripheral blood. Every receptor here comes from a man aged 25-45 years with active or convalescent COVID-19.

The CDR3 is CASSPRDSRDQETQYF. CDR3 DNA sequence: TGTGCCAGCAGCCCGCGGGACTCCAGGGACCAAGAGACCCAGTACTTC. The gene calls are TRBV7-9 and TRBJ2-5; weak D call: TRBD2 (6 bases). The CDR3 consists of 16 residues. The V gene's germline CDR1 is SEHNR and CDR2 FQNEAQ (reference sequence). V was shortened by 5 bases and J by 0 bases, with 16 bases between the two germline ends.

This rearrangement joins TRBV9 to TRBJ1-1, with TRBD1 identical over 7 bases. This CDR3 has 14 residues. V shed 3 bases and J 4 bases; nucleotides not matched to a gene: 6. Looked up from germline, CDR1 is SGDLS and CDR2 is YYNGEE. CDR3 sequence reads: CASSATGSGTEAFF. CDR3 DNA sequence: TGTGCCAGCAGCGCGACAGGGTCCGGCACTGAAGCTTTCTTT.

V usage is TRBV10-1 and J usage is TRBJ1-1, with 9 bases identical to TRBD1. This CDR3 has 15 residues. After removal of 8 bases from V and 5 bases from J, the junction contained 12 bases not matched to a gene. CDR1 and CDR2 from the germline V gene are WNHNN and SYGVQD (reference sequence). The CDR3 is CASEPGQGRRTEAFF. As DNA, the CDR3 is TGCGCCAGCGAGCCGGGACAGGGAAGGAGGACTGAAGCTTTCTTT.

The V gene is TRBV20-1, the J gene TRBJ2-1, with D tentatively TRBD2 (5 bases). V was cut by 3 bases and J by 5 bases, with 11 bases left in between. Germline CDR1 reads DFQATT; CDR2 reads SNEGSKA (reference sequence). This CDR3 is built from 13 residues. The CDR3 reads CSASRGINNEQFF. The CDR3 region has the DNA TGCAGTGCTAGTCGGGGAATAAACAATGAGCAGTTCTTC.

The chain's CDR3 is CASSLTSGSGEQYF. In nucleotides, the CDR3 is TGTGCCAGCAGCTTGACTAGCGGGAGCGGCGAGCAGTACTTC. The V and J genes are TRBV5-4 and TRBJ2-7; 11 positions match TRBD2. CDR1 and CDR2 from the germline V gene are SGHNT and YYREEE (reference sequence). The CDR3 is 14 residues long. The trim removed 1 base at V and 6 bases at J, leaving 3 bases unmatched.

This chain links TRBV19 with TRBJ1-2, with 8 bases matching TRBD1. The CDR3 totals 15 residues. CDR1 LNHDA and CDR2 SQIVND come from the germline V gene (reference sequence). The ends lost 6 bases at V and 3 bases at J; junction bases unmatched: 9. CDR3 sequence (DNA): TGTGCCAGTAGGCCGGGACAGGCAACCCACTATGGCTACACCTTC. Translated, it gives CASRPGQATHYGYTF.

The V call is TRBV28, the J call TRBJ1-4; 11 bases are a match to TRBD1. The J segment lost 6 bases and the V segment lost 3 bases, leaving 3 bases of the junction unmatched. CDR3 length: 15 amino acids. Germline assignment: CDR1 MDHEN and CDR2 SYDVKM. CDR3: CASSFRDRGDEKLFF. The CDR3 DNA follows: TGTGCCAGCAGTTTTAGGGACAGGGGGGATGAAAAACTGTTTTTT.

The chain recombines TRBV10-3 with TRBJ2-2; the D gene is possibly TRBD2 (6 bases). The V gene's germline CDR1 is ENHRY and CDR2 SYGVKD. Trimming pared 9 bases from V and 5 bases from J, leaving 16 bases between. This CDR3 region has 14 residues. Written as DNA, the CDR3 is TGTGCCATTAGGCGGGACGAGGGGACCGGGGAGCTGTTTTTT. It codes for CAIRRDEGTGELFF.

Details on this clone: Other DNA sequences in this specimen translate into the identical CDR3. The chain uses TRBV6-2 or TRBV6-3 and TRBJ2-7; TRBD2 aligns across 9 bases. CDR3 length: 16 amino acids. Germline CDR1 and CDR2: MNHEY and SVGEGT. J gave up 1 base and V 2 bases, and 6 bases lay outside the gene matches. CDR3 sequence reads: CASSYGPSGTSYEQYF. CDR3 bases: TGTGCCAGCAGTTACGGGCCTAGCGGGACATCCTACGAGCAGTACTTC.

This chain uses TRBV11-2 with TRBJ1-6; D not certain. The CDR3 runs to 16 residues. V lost 5 bases and J lost 6, with 17 bases in between. Per the germline V gene, CDR1 is SGHAT and CDR2 is FQNNGV. DNA for the CDR3: TGTGCCAGCAGCCCGGACTGGACCGCACCTAATTCACCCCTCCACTTT. Translating gives CASSPDWTAPNSPLHF.

This clone was observed a single time. The chain recombines TRBV2 with TRBJ1-2, with TRBD1 as a possible D gene (5 bases). Germline values: CDR1 SNHLY, CDR2 FYNNEI. CDR3 length: 15 residues. V lost 6 bases, J lost 0 bases, and 14 bases lay in between. The CDR3 protein is CASRERQQANYGYTF. DNA for the CDR3: TGTGCCAGCAGAGAAAGACAGCAAGCTAACTATGGCTACACCTTC.

The chain links TRBV6-2 or TRBV6-3 to TRBJ1-3; a weak D match, TRBD1 (6 bases). The CDR3 spans 15 residues. The germline V and J ends were trimmed by 5 bases and 4 bases, with 15 bases remaining between them. Per the germline V gene, CDR1 is MNHEY and CDR2 is SVGEGT. DNA for the CDR3: TGTGCCAGCAGTCGACCAGGGGAGTACGGAAACACCATATATTTT. As protein: CASSRPGEYGNTIYF.

The chain combines TRBV6-4 with TRBJ1-5, with D unresolved. Germline CDR1 reads MRHNA; CDR2 reads SNTAGT. The CDR3 runs to 16 residues. The ends were cut back, 7 bases at V and 3 bases at J, with 19 bases in the middle. The CDR3 DNA sequence: TGTGCCAGCACCCCTATGGCCAGGAAGCCCAATCAGCCCCAGCATTTT. Translated: CASTPMARKPNQPQHF.

The J gene is TRBJ2-5, the V gene TRBV10-2; no clear D gene. V was clipped by 2 bases and J by 1 base, with 5 bases between them. The CDR3 spans 13 residues. Germline V lookup: CDR1 WSHSY, CDR2 SAAADI. DNA for the CDR3: TGCGCCAGCAGTGAGATGGCCCAAGAGACCCAGTACTTC. Translating it yields CASSEMAQETQYF.

The rearrangement links TRBV6-5 to TRBJ1-1; no clear D. With 6 bases removed from V and 1 base from J, the gap between germline ends came to 9 bases. Germline-derived CDR1 and CDR2 are MNHEY and SVGAGI. The CDR3 is 13 amino acids. CDR3 region: CASSSTRNTEAFF. The CDR3 nucleotides read TGTGCCAGCAGCTCGACAAGGAACACTGAAGCTTTCTTT.

In nucleotides, the CDR3 is TGTGCCTGGGTTTCTTACCAAGAGACCCAGTACTTC. It encodes CAWVSYQETQYF. This chain connects TRBV30 to TRBJ2-5; D not resolved. CDR1 is GTSNPN and CDR2 is SVGIG in the germline V gene (reference sequence). This CDR3 contains 12 residues. V was shortened by 5 bases and J by 0 bases, with 7 bases between the two germline ends.

This clone was observed a handful of times. The chain couples TRBV15 to TRBJ2-1; TRBD2 matches 9 bases. Germline-derived CDR1 and CDR2 are LNHNV and YYDKDF (reference sequence). After removal of 5 bases from V and 0 bases from J, the junction contained 5 bases not matched to a gene. The CDR3 has 16 residues. The CDR3 sequence is CATSGFSGSSYNEQFF. In nucleotides, the CDR3 is TGTGCCACCAGCGGATTTAGCGGGAGCTCCTACAATGAGCAGTTCTTC. Looking up the rest from reference TRBV15 and TRBJ2-1 gives the full variable domain: DAMVIQNPRYQVTQFGKPVTLSCSQTLNHNVMYWYQQKSSQAPKLLFHYYDKDFNNEADTPDNFQSRRPNTSFCFLDIRSPGLGDTAMYLCATSGFSGSSYNEQFFGPGTRLTVL.

The rearrangement joins TRBV6-5 to TRBJ1-4, with a weak D call TRBD1 (5 bases). The CDR3 extends over 16 amino acids. V was cut by 4 bases and J by 5 bases, with 17 bases left in between. Germline CDR1 reads MNHEY; CDR2 reads SVGAGI. The CDR3 region has the DNA TGTGCCAGCAGTTCTTTCCGGGGGGAAATAAATGAAAAACTGTTTTTT. Translation: CASSSFRGEINEKLFF.

CDR3 region: CASSHTGGGYTF. The CDR3 nucleotides are TGTGCCAGCAGCCACACAGGGGGAGGCTACACCTTC. The genes are TRBV3-1 (or the pseudogene TRBV3-2) and TRBJ1-2, with 8 bases fitting TRBD1. CDR1 and CDR2 (germline): LGHDT, YNNKEL (reference sequence). This CDR3 is built from 12 residues. With V trimmed by 3 bases and J by 8 bases, 2 bases remained unmatched.

The J gene is TRBJ2-2, the V gene TRBV2, with 7 bases identical to TRBD2. The CDR3 totals 13 residues. CDR1 is SNHLY and CDR2 is FYNNEI in the germline V gene. V shed 2 bases, J shed 15 bases, and the junction held 9 bases outside the gene matches. The CDR3 region is CASSEQGEGQLFF. The DNA for the CDR3 is TGTGCCAGCAGTGAACAAGGGGAGGGGCAGTTGTTTTTT. The full variable domain, rest sourced from reference TRBV2 and TRBJ2-2, is EPEVTQTPSHQVTQMGQEVILRCVPISNHLYFYWYRQILGQKVEFLVSFYNNEISEKSEIFDDQFSVERPDGSNFTLKIRSTKLEDSAMYFCASSEQGEGQLFFGEGSRLTVL.